This T cell receptor beta chain originates from a study of shared clonotypes between healthy human individuals. Study conclusions and caveats: Compared with clonotypes that all four donors shared, non-shared clonotypes had lower generation probabilities. Having only a few donors restricted how much genetic and exposure-history diversity was captured.

Splitting of each subset's genomic DNA was done evenly across several immunoSEQ plates. This table comes from immunoSEQ multiplex PCR, and its TCRdb copy is limited to in-frame clones, with some not included. Among about 600,000 clones listed, 95% to 96% were seen once. In the case of this clone: Its antigen is still unknown.

CD45RO-negative cells were positively selected for CCR7, leaving out terminally differentiated effector memory CD45RA+ cells. This CDR3 region has 14 residues. V lost 5 bases, J lost 6 bases, and 17 bases lay in between. The germline V gene has CDR1 SGHVS and CDR2 FNYEAQ. What was sequenced was naive CD8+ T cells sorted from blood. The chain joins TRBV7-6 to TRBJ2-7; a weak D match, TRBD1 (6 bases). The clonotype was recovered from a woman in her 30s in good health. The CDR3, as DNA: TGTGCCAGCAGCGTCCGGGGCAGCAGGGGCGAGCAGTACTTC. The encoded protein is CASSVRGSRGEQYF. Together with reference TRBV7-6 and TRBJ2-7, the CDR3 gives the full variable domain: GAGVSQSPRYKVTKRGQDVALRCDPISGHVSLYWYRQALGQGPEFLTYFNYEAQQDKSGLPNDRFSAERPEGSISTLTIQRTEQRDSAMYRCASSVRGSRGEQYFGPGTRLTVT.